This T cell receptor beta chain was obtained from a study of shared clonotypes between healthy human individuals. CD8 cells classed as naive were CD45RO-negative and positively selected for CCR7, excluding terminally differentiated effector memory CD45RA+ cells. The CDR3 extends over 9 residues, inclusive of both ends. CDR1 is SGHTA, CDR2 FQGNSA, per germline. Libraries were prepared by immunoSEQ multiplex PCR; TCRdb keeps only in-frame clonotypes and omits some of them. Among hundreds of thousands of clones listed, 96% were seen once. Turning to this clone: Here the CDR3 omits its conserved ending phenylalanine or tryptophan, so a read error is the likely source. It is unclear where the CDR3 begins or ends on the DNA, so no DNA is shown, and the CDR3 is as TCRdb lists it.

The origin of this receptor is a woman younger than 45 in good health. The sample comprised naive CD8+ T cells sorted from blood. The rearrangement uses TRBV7-2 and TRBJ2-2. CDR3 in amino acids: CASSFTERL.